This paragraph covers one T cell receptor beta chain sequence. Looked up from germline, CDR1 is MNHEY and CDR2 is SMNVEV (reference sequence). The ends lost 2 bases at V and 6 bases at J; junction bases unmatched: 10. The CDR3 totals 16 residues. The data stem from a study of blood T cell repertoires in COVID-19. The assay was immunoSEQ multiplex PCR, and TCRdb's table has in-frame clones only and misses some. The table includes about 190,000 clones, about 85% detected once. The sequenced sample was peripheral blood. The genes are TRBV27 and TRBJ1-1; 9 positions match TRBD1. The TCR originated in an elderly woman with acute or convalescent COVID-19. For the CDR3, the DNA is TGTGCCAGCAGTTTACGTCCGGGACAGGGTCTGTCTGAAGCTTTCTTT. This codes for CASSLRPGQGLSEAFF.